These 10 T cell receptor beta chains came from one sample sequenced in a study of early T cells in non-severe SARS-CoV-2 infection. Using its own MiXCR run on the 5' RACE reads, TCRdb lists one record per CDR3 protein. The data contain around 84,000 distinct CDR3 sequences, about 10% of them singletons. The sample here was whole blood, taken at baseline. The receptors originated from an adult who was a healthcare worker with PCR-confirmed SARS-CoV-2 infection or an uninfected control (not recorded which).

At least ten counts were recorded for this clonotype. V and J are TRBV5-4 and TRBJ2-2, with D maybe TRBD2 (5 bases). CDR1 SGHNT and CDR2 YYREEE come from the germline V gene (reference sequence). CDR3 length: 13 amino acids. Trimming took off 4 bases at V and 5 bases at J, with 9 bases between the two ends. CDR3 nucleotide sequence: TGTGCCAGCAGCCAGGACTCGACCGGGGAGCTGTTTTTT. It translates to CASSQDSTGELFF.

V gene TRBV15 combines with J gene TRBJ2-2; a possible D gene is TRBD1 (6 bases). The length of the CDR3 is 14 residues. Per the germline V gene, CDR1 is LNHNV and CDR2 is YYDKDF (reference sequence). Trimming left V 3 bases short and J 3 bases short, with 8 bases between. The CDR3 spells CATSSAGDTGELFF. CDR3 DNA: TGTGCCACCAGCAGCGCAGGGGACACCGGGGAGCTGTTTTTT.

This clonotype was detected many times. V and J are TRBV12-3 or TRBV12-4 and TRBJ2-3; TRBD2 aligns across 9 bases. The V and J ends lost 6 bases and 2 bases, in that order; junction bases with no gene match: 9. The CDR3 is made up of 16 amino acids. This CDR3 reads CASSPLRLADTDTQYF. CDR3 in DNA: TGTGCCAGCAGCCCCCTTCGACTAGCGGACACAGATACGCAGTATTTT.

This clonotype was seen ten or more times. The V call is TRBV4-1, the J call TRBJ2-1; D is ambiguous. V was shortened by 0 bases and J by 5 bases, with 17 bases between the two germline ends. The length of the CDR3 is 17 residues. Germline-derived CDR1 and CDR2 are MGHRA and YSYEKL. The CDR3 DNA reads as TGCGCCAGCAGCCAAGATTGGCGACAAATCGCTGACAATGAGCAGTTCTTC. Its translation: CASSQDWRQIADNEQFF.

This clonotype was found a few times. The J gene is TRBJ2-7, the V gene TRBV20-1; 12 nucleotides agree with TRBD2. Germline V gene sequence: CDR1 DFQATT, CDR2 SNEGSKA (reference sequence). The CDR3 is made up of 17 amino acids. The V and J ends lost 0 bases and 3 bases, in that order; junction bases with no gene match: 9. CDR3 nucleotides: TGCAGTGCTAGAGATCAGGATCTAGCGGGAGGGTACTACGAGCAGTACTTC. It codes for CSARDQDLAGGYYEQYF.

In this sample, this clonotype turned up a few times. The J gene is TRBJ2-7, the V gene TRBV5-4, with 7 positions matching TRBD2. The ends lost 4 bases at V and 10 bases at J; junction bases unmatched: 5. CDR1 SGHNT and CDR2 YYREEE come from the germline V gene (reference sequence). The CDR3 is 11 residues long. CDR3 in amino acids: CASSLSGIQYF. Written as DNA, the CDR3 is TGTGCCAGCAGCCTGAGCGGGATACAGTACTTC.

The chain employs TRBV20-1 and TRBJ2-7; D is uncertain. The CDR3 length is 13 residues. Germline V gives CDR1 DFQATT, CDR2 SNEGSKA (reference sequence). V was trimmed by 6 bases and J by 4 bases, leaving 16 bases between them. CDR3 bases: TGCAGTGCGCGCTACTCAACGACATACGAGCAGTACTTC. This gives the protein CSARYSTTYEQYF.

V gene TRBV12-3 or TRBV12-4 combines with J gene TRBJ1-2; 10 bases line up with TRBD1. The junction had 11 bases not matched to a gene; V was cut back by 5 bases and J by 14 bases. This CDR3 is built from 13 residues. The CDR3 loop reads CASSNSGTGDRTF. DNA for the CDR3: TGTGCCAGCAGTAATTCCGGGACAGGGGACCGGACCTTC.

This rearrangement joins TRBV20-1 to TRBJ1-1; a weak D match, TRBD1 (5 bases). CDR3 length equals 12 residues. The V gene lost 3 bases and the J gene lost 7 bases, with 12 bases spanning the gap. Germline-derived CDR1 and CDR2 are DFQATT and SNEGSKA (reference sequence). The CDR3 protein is CSARLRDHEAFF. Written as DNA, the CDR3 is TGCAGTGCTAGGCTCAGGGACCATGAAGCTTTCTTT.

The chain recombines TRBV6-1 with TRBJ2-7; D not resolved. CDR1 MNHNS and CDR2 SASEGT come from the germline V gene. CDR3 length equals 12 residues. Deletions cut 5 bases from V and 5 bases from J, with 10 bases between. For the CDR3, the DNA is TGTGCCAGCAGTAAACGTTGGGACGAGCAGTACTTC. This gives the protein CASSKRWDEQYF.